This entry concerns a single T cell receptor (beta chain). This clone has only a few counts. Its antigen is unknown. Base qualities are not at hand, and no much larger clone is one base apart. V is cut by 0 bases and J by 11 bases, and the space between the germline ends is 8 bases. Taken from cysteine to phenylalanine, the CDR3 has 11 residues. Of all the DNA, just the CDR3 is kept, 33 bases in frame from base 1. The source of the sample is a study of CD49a tissue-resident CD8 T cells in human skin (dated by TCRdb to the late 2010s). Context from the whole study: Subsets of tissue-resident memory CD8+ T cells in human skin, defined by their expression of CD49a, CD69 and CD103, were what the study examined.

The library was built by means of the immunoSEQ multiplex PCR assay. The published analysis was carried out like this. Across the sorted blood, dermal and epidermal CD8+ T cell populations, TCR V beta family usage frequencies were compared. Sourced from immuneACCESS, this table was stored by TCRdb with only in-frame sequences that have V and J called. A share of the clones is absent; for the studies checked, an unresolved V gene accounts for under half, and the remainder has no known explanation. Clone size and the V and J calls come from that table; the DNA yielded D and trimming. The sample table holds about 950 clones, of which 55% to 80% were seen once. Around 40% of the sample lies in the top ten. For a few healthy donors, CD8+ T cells were sorted from blood, dermis and epidermis, and the TCR beta CDR3 regions of these cells were analysed. Both blood and skin samples were provided by each TCR-sequenced donor, and all TCR-sequenced donors were healthy individuals. Sorting was used to isolate CD8+ T cell populations prior to TCR beta sequencing.

Sequences were obtained from CLA- CD8+ effector memory T cells sorted from blood. This TCR derives from a human donor in good health. The chain is assembled from TRBV5-3 and TRBJ1-1, with no reliable assignment of the D segment. Being an ORF, TRBV5-3 has a function that is uncertain. The nucleotide sequence is TGTGCCAGAAGCTTGGCCGGGGTGGCTTTCTTT. This sequence encodes CARSLAGVAFF.